This T cell receptor (beta chain) was captured in a study of blood T cell repertoires in COVID-19. Authors' analysis steps: Using reference gene primer amplification, nucleated cell counts were estimated. Generated by immunoSEQ multiplex PCR, the TCRdb table keeps only in-frame clones and is missing some. V, J and clone size were drawn from that table, and D and trimming were deduced from the DNA. The repertoire consists of more than 200,000 clones, with approximately 79% occurring once and the leading ten covering roughly 4.9%. The sample comprised peripheral blood. This clonotype was sampled from a woman of 80 years or more with active or convalescent COVID-19.

The CDR3 is CAISESGTSGGATDTQYF. DNA of the CDR3: TGTGCCATCAGTGAGTCGGGGACTAGCGGGGGGGCTACAGATACGCAGTATTTT. The genes are TRBV10-3 and TRBJ2-3, with 16 bases fitting TRBD2. Unmatched junction bases numbered 3, after V lost 0 bases and J lost 3 bases. Germline V gene data show CDR1 as ENHRY and CDR2 as SYGVKD. This CDR3 is 18 amino acids long.